The 6 T cell receptor beta chains below come from one sample, sequenced in a study of T cells in localized non-small cell lung cancer. The protocol was immunoSEQ multiplex PCR, while the TCRdb copy is restricted to in-frame clones and leaves out a portion. The table lists tens of thousands of clones, about nine tenths of them singletons. Sequencing used peripheral blood, obtained before any cancer treatment. The receptor set was obtained from a male donor aged 60 or older with stage III squamous cell lung carcinoma.

The CDR3 loop reads CSVEVGLNTDTQYF. In DNA form, the CDR3 reads TGCAGCGTTGAAGTTGGACTGAACACAGATACGCAGTATTTT. V and J are TRBV29-1 and TRBJ2-3, with TRBD2 as a possible D gene (5 bases). CDR3 length: 14 amino acids. CDR1 is SQVTM, CDR2 ANQGSEA, per germline. Trimming removed 1 base at V and 2 bases at J, with 10 bases between.

This chain uses TRBV7-2 with TRBJ1-2; TRBD1 matches at 9 bases. J gave up 1 base and V 4 bases, and 7 bases lay outside the gene matches. The CDR3 has 16 amino acids. From germline, CDR1 is SGHTA and CDR2 FQGNSA. CDR3 amino acids: CASSSSQGAGNYGYTF. As DNA, the CDR3 is TGTGCCAGCAGCTCGTCACAGGGGGCGGGTAACTATGGCTACACCTTC.

V gene TRBV28 combines with J gene TRBJ2-7; D gene uncertain. The CDR3 consists of 9 residues. Germline values: CDR1 MDHEN, CDR2 SYDVKM. This CDR3 reads CARKFVRSV. CDR3 DNA sequence: TGTGCCAGAAAATTCGTACGGAGCGTC.

The chain recombines TRBV7-2 with TRBJ2-7; D is unclear. With 2 bases removed from V and 6 bases from J, the gap between germline ends came to 5 bases. Germline CDR1 SGHTA, CDR2 FQGNSA. This CDR3 contains 11 residues. Written as DNA, the CDR3 is TGTGCCAGCAGCTTAAGGACCGAGCAGTACTTC. It encodes CASSLRTEQYF.

The V and J genes are TRBV25-1 and TRBJ1-5, with a weak D call TRBD1 (5 bases). This CDR3 is built from 15 residues. Germline CDR1 and CDR2: MGHDK and SYGVNS. The V gene lost 2 bases and the J gene lost 6 bases, with 14 bases spanning the gap. The DNA for the CDR3 is TGTGCCAGCAGTGAAGGGATGGGGGGAGGTCAGCCCCAGCATTTT. It yields the protein CASSEGMGGGQPQHF. Based on the CDR3 plus reference TRBV25-1 and TRBJ1-5, the full variable domain is EADIYQTPRYLVIGTGKKITLECSQTMGHDKMYWYQQDPGMELHLIHYSYGVNSTEKGDLSSESTVSRIRTEHFPLTLESARPSHTSQYLCASSEGMGGGQPQHFGDGTRLSIL.

The chain couples TRBV15 to TRBJ1-1; D may be TRBD1 (5 bases). Germline CDR1 is LNHNV and CDR2 is YYDKDF (reference sequence). Trimming left V 1 base short and J 5 bases short, with 14 bases between. This CDR3 comprises 15 residues. CDR3 DNA sequence: TGTGCCACCAGCAGAGTAAGGGGCATCCGAACTGAAGCTTTCTTT. This encodes CATSRVRGIRTEAFF.